This T cell receptor beta chain was captured by sequencing in a study of shared clonotypes between healthy human individuals. About the research overall: The study drew on a couple of women and a few men aged 18 to 49 as donors. Broader study findings: Rarefaction gave evidence that sorted-subset sequencing remained incomplete despite large depth.

The CDR3 consists of 12 residues. V lost 3 bases and J 6 bases, leaving 6 bases between the germline ends. CDR1 KGHSH and CDR2 LQKENI come from the germline V gene. The protocol was immunoSEQ multiplex PCR, while the TCRdb copy is restricted to in-frame clones and leaves out a portion. The data hold some 1,400,000 clones, with roughly 96% observed a single time. Details on this clone: The antigen is not known. This same CDR3 is encoded by further DNA sequences in the sample.

V usage is TRBV18 and J usage is TRBJ2-1; D is unresolved. Input material: naive CD4+ T cells sorted from blood. Subset defined: CD45RA+ positively selected. This receptor was identified in a man younger than 45 in good health. The CDR3 coding sequence is TGTGCCAGCTCACCGTTGGGCAATGAGCAGTTCTTC. The encoded protein is CASSPLGNEQFF.